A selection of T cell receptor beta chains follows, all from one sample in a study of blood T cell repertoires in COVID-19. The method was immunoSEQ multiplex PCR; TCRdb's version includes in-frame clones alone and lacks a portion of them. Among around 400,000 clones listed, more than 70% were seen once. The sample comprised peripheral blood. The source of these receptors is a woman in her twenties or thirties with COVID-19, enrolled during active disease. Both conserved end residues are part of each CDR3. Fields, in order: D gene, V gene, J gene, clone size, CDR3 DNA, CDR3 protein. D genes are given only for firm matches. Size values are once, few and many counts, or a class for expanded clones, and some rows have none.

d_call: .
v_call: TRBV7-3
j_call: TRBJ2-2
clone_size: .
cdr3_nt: TGTGCCAGCAGCTTCGGTGGGAGCGGGGAGCTGTTTTTT
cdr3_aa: CASSFGGSGELFF

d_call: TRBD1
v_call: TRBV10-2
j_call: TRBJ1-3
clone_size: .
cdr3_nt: TGCGCCACCGGGGGACAGGGGGCCTCTGGAAACACCATATATTTT
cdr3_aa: CATGGQGASGNTIYF

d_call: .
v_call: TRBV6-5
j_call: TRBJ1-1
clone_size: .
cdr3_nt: TGTGCCAGCAGTTACGGCCCAGGGGACACTGAAGCTTTCTTT
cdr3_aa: CASSYGPGDTEAFF

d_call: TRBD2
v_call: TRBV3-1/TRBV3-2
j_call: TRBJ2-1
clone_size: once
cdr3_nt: TGTGCCAGCAGCCACCGCCCGACTAGCGGGAGGGCTCATTCCTACAATGAGCAGTTCTTC
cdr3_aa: CASSHRPTSGRAHSYNEQFF

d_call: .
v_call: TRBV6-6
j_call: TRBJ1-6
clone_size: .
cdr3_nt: TGTGCCAGCAGTTACTCTGGGGAGGAAGGGTCACCCCTCCACTTT
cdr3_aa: CASSYSGEEGSPLHF

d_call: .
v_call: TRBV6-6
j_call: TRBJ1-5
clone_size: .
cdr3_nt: TGTGCCAGCAGTTACGGGCAGGTTCAGGGGCAGCCCCAGCATTTT
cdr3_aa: CASSYGQVQGQPQHF

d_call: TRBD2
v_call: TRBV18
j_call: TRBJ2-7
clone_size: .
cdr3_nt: TGTGCCAGCTCACCAGTAGCGGGAGGGACCTACGAGCAGTACTTC
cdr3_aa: CASSPVAGGTYEQYF

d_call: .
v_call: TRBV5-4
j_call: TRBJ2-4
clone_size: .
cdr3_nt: TGTGCCAGCAGCCCGGCTGGGGGCCATAAGGGGGACATTCAGTACTTC
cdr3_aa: CASSPAGGHKGDIQYF

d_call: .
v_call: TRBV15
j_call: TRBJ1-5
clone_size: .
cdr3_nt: TGTGCCACCAGCAGACGCCGGGACACCGACAATCAGCCCCAGCATTTT
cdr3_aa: CATSRRRDTDNQPQHF

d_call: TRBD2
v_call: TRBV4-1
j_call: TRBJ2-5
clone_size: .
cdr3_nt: TGCGCCAGCAGCCAAGAACGGACTTGGGAGGGGTCCCAAGAGACCCAGTACTTC
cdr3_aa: CASSQERTWEGSQETQYF

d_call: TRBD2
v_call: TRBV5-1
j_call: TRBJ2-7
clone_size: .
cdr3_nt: TGCGCCAGCAGCCCTTATGTTGAAAAAAAAATTACTAGCGGGTACGAGCAGTACTTC
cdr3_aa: CASSPYVEKKITSGYEQYF

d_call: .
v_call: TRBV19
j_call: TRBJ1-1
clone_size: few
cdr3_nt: TGTGCCAGTAGACCCGGGATTATGAACACTGAAGCTTTCTTT
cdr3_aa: CASRPGIMNTEAFF

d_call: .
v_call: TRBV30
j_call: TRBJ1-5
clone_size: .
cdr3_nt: TGTGCCTGGAGTTACGGACTGGGTCAGCCCCAGCATTTT
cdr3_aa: CAWSYGLGQPQHF

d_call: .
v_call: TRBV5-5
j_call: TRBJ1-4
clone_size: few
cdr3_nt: TGTGCCAGCAGCTTGGCGGTTTTGTCTAATGAAAAACTGTTTTTT
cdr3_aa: CASSLAVLSNEKLFF

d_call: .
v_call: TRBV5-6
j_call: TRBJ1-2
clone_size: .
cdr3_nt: TGTGCCAGCAGCTCGACCTCACAGGGAACCCCAGGTGGCTACACCTTC
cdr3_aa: CASSSTSQGTPGGYTF

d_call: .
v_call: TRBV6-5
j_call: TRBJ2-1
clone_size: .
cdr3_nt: TGTGCCAGCTCCTATGATCCCTACAATGAGCAGTTCTTC
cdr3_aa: CASSYDPYNEQFF

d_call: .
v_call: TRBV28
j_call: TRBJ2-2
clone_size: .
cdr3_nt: TGTGCCAGCCAAAGGACACCTAACACCGGGGAGCTGTTTTTT
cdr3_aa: CASQRTPNTGELFF

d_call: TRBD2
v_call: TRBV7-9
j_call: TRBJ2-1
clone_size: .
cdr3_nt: TGTGCCAGCAGCATCACTAGCGGCCTACTCAACAGGGAGCAGTTCTTC
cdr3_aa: CASSITSGLLNREQFF

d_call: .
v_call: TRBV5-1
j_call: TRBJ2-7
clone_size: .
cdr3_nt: TGCGCCAGCAGCTGGAGCGGGTCGGCCAGGGACGAGCAGTACTTC
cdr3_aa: CASSWSGSARDEQYF

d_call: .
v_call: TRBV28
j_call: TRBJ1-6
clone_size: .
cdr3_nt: TGTGCCAGCAGCCCACCCGTGGGGGGGCGGGAGAATTCACCCCTCCACTTT
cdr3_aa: CASSPPVGGRENSPLHF

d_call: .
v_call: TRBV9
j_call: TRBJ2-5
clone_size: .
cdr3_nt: TGTGCCAGCAGCGTAGGTGGAGCCACCTCGTCTGAGACCCAGTACTTC
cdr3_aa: CASSVGGATSSETQYF

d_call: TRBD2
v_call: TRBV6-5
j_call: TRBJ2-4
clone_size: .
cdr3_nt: TGTGCCAGTAGGGTCGGGGGGGACATTCAGTACTTC
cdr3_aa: CASRVGGDIQYF

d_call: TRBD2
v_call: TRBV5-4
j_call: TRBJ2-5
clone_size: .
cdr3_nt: TGTGCCAGCAGCTTCCTAGCGGGAGTGGGAGGGGGAGAGACCCAGTACTTC
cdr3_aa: CASSFLAGVGGGETQYF

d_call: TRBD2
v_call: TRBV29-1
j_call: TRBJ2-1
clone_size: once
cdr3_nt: TGCAGCGTTGAAGGCGGACGGGGGGGCGGGAGCTTGGATGAGCAGTTCTTC
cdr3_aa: CSVEGGRGGGSLDEQFF

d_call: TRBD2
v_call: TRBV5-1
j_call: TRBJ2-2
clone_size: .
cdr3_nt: TGCGCCAGCAATCGGGAGGGCCTGTACACCGGGGAGCTGTTTTTT
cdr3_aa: CASNREGLYTGELFF

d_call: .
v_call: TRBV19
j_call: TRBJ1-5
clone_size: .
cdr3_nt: TGTGCCAGTAGACGGACAGGCAATCAGCCCCAGCATTTT
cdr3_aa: CASRRTGNQPQHF

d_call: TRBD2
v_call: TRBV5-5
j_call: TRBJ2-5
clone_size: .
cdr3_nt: TGTGCCAGCAGCTTGTTTCGGGGGGGCCCAGGAGAGACCCAGTACTTC
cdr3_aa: CASSLFRGGPGETQYF

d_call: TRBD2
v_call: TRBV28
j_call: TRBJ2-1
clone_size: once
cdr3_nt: TGTGCCGCAGGCGGGGCTAGCGGGAGAGCCTCCTACAATGAGCAGTTCTTC
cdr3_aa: CAAGGASGRASYNEQFF

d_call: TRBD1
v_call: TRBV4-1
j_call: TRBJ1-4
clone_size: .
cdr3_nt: TGCGCCAGCAGCTCGGGACAGGGCGGGGAAAAACTGTTTTTT
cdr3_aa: CASSSGQGGEKLFF

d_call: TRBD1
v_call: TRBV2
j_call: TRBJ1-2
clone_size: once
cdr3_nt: TGTGCCAGCAGCCAAGGACAGGCGGGGTATGGCTACACCTTC
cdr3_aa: CASSQGQAGYGYTF

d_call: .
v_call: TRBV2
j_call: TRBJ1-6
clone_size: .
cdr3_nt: TGTGCCAGCAGCCTCCGAAGCGGTGGGAATTCACCCCTCCACTTT
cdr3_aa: CASSLRSGGNSPLHF

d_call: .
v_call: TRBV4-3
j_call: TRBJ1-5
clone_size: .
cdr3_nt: TGCGCCAGCAGCCAAGAACGGTCTCTCCTTAATCAGCCCCAGCATTTT
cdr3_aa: CASSQERSLLNQPQHF

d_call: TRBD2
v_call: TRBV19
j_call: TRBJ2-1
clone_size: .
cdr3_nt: TGTGCCAGTAGTAGCGGAGCGGGAGGGCAGGACAATGAGCAGTTCTTC
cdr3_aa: CASSSGAGGQDNEQFF

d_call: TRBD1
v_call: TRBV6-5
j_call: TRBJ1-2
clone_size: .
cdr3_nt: TGTGCCAGCAGTTACCCTGACAGGGGGCTAAAGTACACCTTC
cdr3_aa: CASSYPDRGLKYTF

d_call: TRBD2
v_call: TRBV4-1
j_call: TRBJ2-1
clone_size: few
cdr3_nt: TGCGCCAGCAGACCCCTACTAGCGGGAGGGTACAATGAGCAGTTCTTC
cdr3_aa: CASRPLLAGGYNEQFF

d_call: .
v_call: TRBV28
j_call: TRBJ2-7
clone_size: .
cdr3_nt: TGTGCCAGCAACCTTCGACAGGATTCCTACGAGCAGTACTTC
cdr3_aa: CASNLRQDSYEQYF

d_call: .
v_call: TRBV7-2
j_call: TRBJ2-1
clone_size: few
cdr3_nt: TGTGCCAGCAGCTTTGGGGCGTACAATGAGCAGTTCTTC
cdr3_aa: CASSFGAYNEQFF

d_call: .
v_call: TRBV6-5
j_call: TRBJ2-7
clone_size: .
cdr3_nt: TGTGCCAGCAGTTACCCCGGGACAAAAGTCTCCTACGAGCAGTACTTC
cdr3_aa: CASSYPGTKVSYEQYF

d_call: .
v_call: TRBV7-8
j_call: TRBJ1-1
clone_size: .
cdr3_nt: TGTGCCAGCAGCCCGAAGGAGGGGAACACTGAAGCTTTCTTT
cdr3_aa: CASSPKEGNTEAFF

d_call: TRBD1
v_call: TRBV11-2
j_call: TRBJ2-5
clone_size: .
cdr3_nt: TGTGCCAGCAGCTGGGACAGAGAGACCCAGTACTTC
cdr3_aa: CASSWDRETQYF

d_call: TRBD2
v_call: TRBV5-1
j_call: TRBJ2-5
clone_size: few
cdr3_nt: TGCGCCAGCAGCCGGGGGGGGCGAGAGACCCAGTACTTC
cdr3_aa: CASSRGGRETQYF

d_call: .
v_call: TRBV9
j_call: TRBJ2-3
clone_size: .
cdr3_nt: TGTGCCAGCAGCGTGGTAAGCGGACCCACAGATACGCAGTATTTT
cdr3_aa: CASSVVSGPTDTQYF

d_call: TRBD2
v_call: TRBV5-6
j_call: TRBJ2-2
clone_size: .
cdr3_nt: TGTGCCAGCAGCCCACCCGGGGGGTCCGGGGAGCTGTTTTTT
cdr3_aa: CASSPPGGSGELFF

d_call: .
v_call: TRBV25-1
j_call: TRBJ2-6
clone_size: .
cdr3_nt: TGTGCCAGCAGTGAAATTGTCGGGGTTGGGGCCAACGTCCTGACTTTC
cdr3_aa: CASSEIVGVGANVLTF

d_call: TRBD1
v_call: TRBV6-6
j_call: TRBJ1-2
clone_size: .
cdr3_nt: TGTGCCAGCACCGGACAGGGCTATGGCTACACCTTC
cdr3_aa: CASTGQGYGYTF

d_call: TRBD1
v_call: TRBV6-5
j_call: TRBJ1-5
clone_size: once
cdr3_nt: TGTGCCAGCAGTCAAAACAGGGGGCGGCATCAGCCCCAGCATTTT
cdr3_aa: CASSQNRGRHQPQHF